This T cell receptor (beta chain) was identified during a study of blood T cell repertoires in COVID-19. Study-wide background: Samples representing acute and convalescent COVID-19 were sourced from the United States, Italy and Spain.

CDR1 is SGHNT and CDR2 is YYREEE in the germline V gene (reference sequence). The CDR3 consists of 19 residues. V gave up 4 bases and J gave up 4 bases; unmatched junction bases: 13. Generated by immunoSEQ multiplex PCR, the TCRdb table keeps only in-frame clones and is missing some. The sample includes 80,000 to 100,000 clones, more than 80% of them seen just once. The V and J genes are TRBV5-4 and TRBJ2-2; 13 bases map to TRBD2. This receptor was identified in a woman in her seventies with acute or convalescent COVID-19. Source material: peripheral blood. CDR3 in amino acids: CASSKGLAGPTLGTGELFF. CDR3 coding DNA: TGTGCCAGCAGCAAGGGACTAGCGGGGCCAACCTTGGGCACCGGGGAGCTGTTTTTT. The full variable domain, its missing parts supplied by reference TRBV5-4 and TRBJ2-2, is ETGVTQSPTHLIKTRGQQVTLRCSSQSGHNTVSWYQQALGQGPQFIFQYYREEENGRGNFPPRFSGLQFPNYSSELNVNALELDDSALYLCASSKGLAGPTLGTGELFFGEGSRLTVL.